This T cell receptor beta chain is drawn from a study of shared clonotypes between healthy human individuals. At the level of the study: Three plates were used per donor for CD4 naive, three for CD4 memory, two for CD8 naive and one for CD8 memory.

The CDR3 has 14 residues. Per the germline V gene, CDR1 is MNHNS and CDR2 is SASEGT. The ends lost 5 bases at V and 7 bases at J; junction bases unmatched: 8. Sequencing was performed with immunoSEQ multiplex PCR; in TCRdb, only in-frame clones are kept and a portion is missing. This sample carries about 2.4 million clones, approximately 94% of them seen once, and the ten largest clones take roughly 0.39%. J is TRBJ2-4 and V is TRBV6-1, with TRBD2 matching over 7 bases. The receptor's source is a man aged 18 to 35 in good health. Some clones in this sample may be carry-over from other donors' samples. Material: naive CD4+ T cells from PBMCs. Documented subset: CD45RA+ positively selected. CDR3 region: CASSTAGVANIQYF. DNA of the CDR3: TGTGCCAGCAGTACTGCGGGAGTTGCTAACATTCAGTACTTC.